The clone carrying this T cell receptor (beta chain) was seen a handful of times. Its specificity is unknown. The sample originates from a study of PD-L1 blockade in urothelial cancer. Study background: Every 3 weeks, patients received intravenous atezolizumab 1,200 mg, beginning 2014.

General study results and limits: Expansion of tumor-associated blood clones at 3 weeks was greater in durable-benefit patients.

With 5 bases clipped from V and 2 bases from J, the junction kept 5 bases outside the gene matches. This CDR3 has 14 amino acids. Germline lookup yields CDR1 MDHEN and CDR2 SYDVKM. Synthetic TCR analog templates were added to each PCR reaction. Data came from immunoSEQ multiplex PCR; TCRdb stores just in-frame clones and leaves some out. Here the sample spans tens of thousands of clones, approximately 83% being singletons. This sequence was found in a man aged 55 to 70 with urothelial cancer. The V call is TRBV28, the J call TRBJ1-1; 7 bases line up with TRBD1. Sequences were derived from PBMCs, sampled around atezolizumab (anti-PD-L1) treatment. CDR3 residues: CASSPNRGNTEAFF. The CDR3 DNA sequence: TGTGCCAGCAGTCCCAACAGGGGAAACACTGAAGCTTTCTTT.